This record concerns one T cell receptor (beta chain) sequence. The data belong to a study of T cell changes during pregnancy in multiple sclerosis. CDR3 length equals 15 residues. Trimming cost V 4 bases and J 3 bases, with 17 bases left between them. Germline values: CDR1 SGHDT, CDR2 YYEEEE. Clones were sequenced by immunoSEQ multiplex PCR, and TCRdb holds only the in-frame ones, with some missing. Among around 42,000 clones listed, roughly 88% were seen once. The input for sequencing was peripheral blood, taken in the first trimester of pregnancy. The TCR sequence derives from a female donor in good health, enrolled as a control in a pregnancy study. The V gene is TRBV5-6, the J gene TRBJ2-7; perhaps TRBD1 as D (6 bases). CDR3 residues: CASSGGQGPHYEQYF. In DNA, the CDR3 is TGTGCCAGCAGCGGGGGACAAGGGCCCCACTACGAGCAGTACTTC.